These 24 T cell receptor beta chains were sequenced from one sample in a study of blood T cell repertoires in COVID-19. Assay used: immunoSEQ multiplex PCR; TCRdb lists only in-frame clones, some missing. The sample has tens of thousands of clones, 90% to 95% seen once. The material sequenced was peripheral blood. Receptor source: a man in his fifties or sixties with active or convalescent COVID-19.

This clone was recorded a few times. The CDR3 is CASSLAGNTEAFF. The CDR3 coding sequence is TGCGCCAGCAGCTTGGCAGGTAACACTGAAGCTTTCTTT. The chain employs TRBV5-1 and TRBJ1-1; no definite D call. The germline V gene encodes CDR1 SGHRS and CDR2 YFSETQ. With 0 bases removed from V and 2 bases from J, the gap between germline ends came to 5 bases. CDR3 length: 13 amino acids.

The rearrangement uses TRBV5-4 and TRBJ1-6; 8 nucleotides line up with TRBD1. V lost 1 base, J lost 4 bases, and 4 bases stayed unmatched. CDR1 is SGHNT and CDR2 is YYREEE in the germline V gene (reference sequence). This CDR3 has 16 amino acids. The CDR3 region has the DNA TGTGCCAGCAGCTTGTCAGGGGGCACGTATAATTCACCCCTCCACTTT. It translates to CASSLSGGTYNSPLHF.

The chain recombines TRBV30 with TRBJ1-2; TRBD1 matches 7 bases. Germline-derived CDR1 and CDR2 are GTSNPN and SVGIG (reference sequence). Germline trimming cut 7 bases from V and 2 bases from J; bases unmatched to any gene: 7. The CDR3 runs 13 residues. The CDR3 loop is CALKTGQNYGYTF. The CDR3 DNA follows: TGTGCCTTGAAGACGGGACAGAACTATGGCTACACCTTC.

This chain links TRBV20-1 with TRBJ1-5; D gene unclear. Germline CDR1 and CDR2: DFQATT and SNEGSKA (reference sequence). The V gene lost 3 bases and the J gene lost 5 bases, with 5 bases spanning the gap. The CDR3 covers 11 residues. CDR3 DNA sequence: TGCAGTGCTAGCCTTCATCAGCCCCAGCATTTT. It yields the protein CSASLHQPQHF.

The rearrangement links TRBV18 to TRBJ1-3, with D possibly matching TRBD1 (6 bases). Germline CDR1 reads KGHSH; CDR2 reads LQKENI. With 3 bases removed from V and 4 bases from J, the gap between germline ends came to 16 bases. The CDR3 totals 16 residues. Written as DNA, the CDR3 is TGTGCCAGCTCACCGGCAGGGGCAGGGATGGGAAACACCATATATTTT. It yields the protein CASSPAGAGMGNTIYF.

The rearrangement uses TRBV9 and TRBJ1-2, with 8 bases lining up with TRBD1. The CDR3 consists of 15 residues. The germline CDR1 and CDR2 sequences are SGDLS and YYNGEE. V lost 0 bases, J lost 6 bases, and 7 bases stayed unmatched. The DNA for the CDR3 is TGTGCCAGCAGCGTAGGGGGACAGGCAGGGGATGGCTACACCTTC. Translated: CASSVGGQAGDGYTF.

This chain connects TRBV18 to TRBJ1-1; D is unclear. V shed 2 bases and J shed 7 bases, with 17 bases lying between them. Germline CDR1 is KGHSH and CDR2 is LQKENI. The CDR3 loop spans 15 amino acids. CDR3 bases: TGTGCCAGCTCACCAAAAGACAATCGGTATGGTGAAGCTTTCTTT. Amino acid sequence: CASSPKDNRYGEAFF.

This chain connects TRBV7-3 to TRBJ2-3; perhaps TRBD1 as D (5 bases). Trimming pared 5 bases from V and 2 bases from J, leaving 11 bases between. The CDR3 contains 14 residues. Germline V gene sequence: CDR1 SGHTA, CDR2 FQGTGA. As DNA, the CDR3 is TGTGCCAGCAGCCCCGACAGATACACAGATACGCAGTATTTT. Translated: CASSPDRYTDTQYF.

The CDR3 nucleotides are TGTGCCAGCAGCCAGACGGGGGGCATGGGTCGGGAGACCCAGTACTTC. This sequence encodes CASSQTGGMGRETQYF. This chain uses TRBV9 with TRBJ2-5, with D maybe TRBD2 (7 bases). CDR3 length: 16 amino acids. CDR1 and CDR2 from the germline V gene are SGDLS and YYNGEE. V was pared by 4 bases and J by 5 bases, with 21 bases between.

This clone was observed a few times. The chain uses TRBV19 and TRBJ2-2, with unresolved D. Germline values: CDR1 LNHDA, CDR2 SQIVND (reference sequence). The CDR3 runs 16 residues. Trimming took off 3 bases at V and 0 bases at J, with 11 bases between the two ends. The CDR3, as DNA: TGTGCCAGTAGTATTGGTTTCCCAGCGAACACCGGGGAGCTGTTTTTT. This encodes CASSIGFPANTGELFF.

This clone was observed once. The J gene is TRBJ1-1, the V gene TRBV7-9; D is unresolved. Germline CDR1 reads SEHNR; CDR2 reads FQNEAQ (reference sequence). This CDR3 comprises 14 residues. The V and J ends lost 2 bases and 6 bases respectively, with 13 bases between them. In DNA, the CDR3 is TGTGCCAGCAGCTTAAAAGCGGACGGGGCTGAAGCTTTCTTT. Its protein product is CASSLKADGAEAFF.

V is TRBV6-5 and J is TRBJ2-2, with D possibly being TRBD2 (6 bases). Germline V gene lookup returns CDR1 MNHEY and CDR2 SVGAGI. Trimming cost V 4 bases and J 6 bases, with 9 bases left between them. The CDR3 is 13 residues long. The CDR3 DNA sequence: TGTGCCAGCAGTTTTGCTAGCGCCGGGGAGCTGTTTTTT. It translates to CASSFASAGELFF.

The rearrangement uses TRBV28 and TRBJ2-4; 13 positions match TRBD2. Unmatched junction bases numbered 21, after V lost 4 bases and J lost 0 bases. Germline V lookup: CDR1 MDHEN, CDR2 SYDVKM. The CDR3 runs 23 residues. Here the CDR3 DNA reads TGTGCCAGCAGTTCGGGACTCCAAGGACTAGCGGGAGTGTACCGACTAGCCAAAAACATTCAGTACTTC. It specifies CASSSGLQGLAGVYRLAKNIQYF.

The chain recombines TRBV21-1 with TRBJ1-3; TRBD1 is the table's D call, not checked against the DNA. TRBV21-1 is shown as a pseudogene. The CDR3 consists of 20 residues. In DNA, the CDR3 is TGTGCCAGCAGCAGACCGGGACAGGGGGCAGGGAGAAGCTCTGGAAACACCATATATTTT. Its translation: CASSRPGQGAGRSSGNTIYF.

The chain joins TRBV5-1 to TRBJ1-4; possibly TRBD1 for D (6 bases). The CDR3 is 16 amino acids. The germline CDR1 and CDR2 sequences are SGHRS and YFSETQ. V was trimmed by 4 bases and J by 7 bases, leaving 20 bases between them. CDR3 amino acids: CASSVAMTGKLEKLFF. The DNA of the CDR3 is TGCGCCAGCAGCGTGGCGATGACAGGAAAACTTGAAAAACTGTTTTTT.

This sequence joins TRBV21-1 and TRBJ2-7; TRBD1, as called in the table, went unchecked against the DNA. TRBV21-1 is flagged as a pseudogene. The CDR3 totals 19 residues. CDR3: CASSEGEDRGFRRTYEQYF. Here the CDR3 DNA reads TGTGCCAGCAGCGAAGGGGAGGACAGGGGGTTCAGAAGGACCTACGAGCAGTACTTC.

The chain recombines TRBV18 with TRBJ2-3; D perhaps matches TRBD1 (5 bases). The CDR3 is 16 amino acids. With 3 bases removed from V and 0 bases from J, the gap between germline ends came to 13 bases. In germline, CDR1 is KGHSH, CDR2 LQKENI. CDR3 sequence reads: CASSPVQVSSTDTQYF. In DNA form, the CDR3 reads TGTGCCAGCTCACCCGTACAGGTATCTAGCACAGATACGCAGTATTTT.

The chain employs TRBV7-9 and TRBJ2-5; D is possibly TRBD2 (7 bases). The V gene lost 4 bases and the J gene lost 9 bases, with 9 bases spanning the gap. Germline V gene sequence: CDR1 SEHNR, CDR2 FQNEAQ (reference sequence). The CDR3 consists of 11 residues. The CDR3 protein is CASSSGGAQYF. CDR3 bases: TGTGCCAGCAGCTCGGGGGGCGCCCAGTACTTC.

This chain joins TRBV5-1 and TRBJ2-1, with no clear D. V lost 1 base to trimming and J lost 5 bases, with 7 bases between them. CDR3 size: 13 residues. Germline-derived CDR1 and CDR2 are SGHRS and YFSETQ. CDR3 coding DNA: TGCGCCAGCAGCTTGCTTGTAGACAATGAGCAGTTCTTC. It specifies CASSLLVDNEQFF.

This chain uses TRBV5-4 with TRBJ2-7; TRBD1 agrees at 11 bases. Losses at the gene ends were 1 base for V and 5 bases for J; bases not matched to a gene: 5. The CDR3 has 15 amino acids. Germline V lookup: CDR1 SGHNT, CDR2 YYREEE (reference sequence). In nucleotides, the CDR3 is TGTGCCAGCAGCTTGATTGGACAGGGGGCCCACGAGCAGTACTTC. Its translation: CASSLIGQGAHEQYF.

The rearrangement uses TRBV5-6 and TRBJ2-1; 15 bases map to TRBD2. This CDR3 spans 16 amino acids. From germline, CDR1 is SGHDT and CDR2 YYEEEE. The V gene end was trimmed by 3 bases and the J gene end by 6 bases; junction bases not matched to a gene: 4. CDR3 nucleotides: TGTGCCAGCAGCTCTGGACTAGCGGGAGGGATCAATGAGCAGTTCTTC. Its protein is CASSSGLAGGINEQFF. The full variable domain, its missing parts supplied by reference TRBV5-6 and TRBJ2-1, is DAGVTQSPTHLIKTRGQQVTLRCSPKSGHDTVSWYQQALGQGPQFIFQYYEEEERQRGNFPDRFSGHQFPNYSSELNVNALLLGDSALYLCASSSGLAGGINEQFFGPGTRLTVL.

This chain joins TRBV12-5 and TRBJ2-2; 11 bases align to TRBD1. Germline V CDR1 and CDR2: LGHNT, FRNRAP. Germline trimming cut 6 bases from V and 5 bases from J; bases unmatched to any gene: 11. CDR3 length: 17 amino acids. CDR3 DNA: TGTGCTAGTGGCCCCGGACAGGGGGCAATTGGGACCGGGGAGCTGTTTTTT. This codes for CASGPGQGAIGTGELFF.

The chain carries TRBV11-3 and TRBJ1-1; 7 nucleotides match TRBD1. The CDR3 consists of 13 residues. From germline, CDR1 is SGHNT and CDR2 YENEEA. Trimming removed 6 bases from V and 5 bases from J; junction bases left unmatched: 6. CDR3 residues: CASSPGGRTEAFF. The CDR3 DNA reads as TGTGCCAGCAGTCCAGGGGGTCGGACTGAAGCTTTCTTT.

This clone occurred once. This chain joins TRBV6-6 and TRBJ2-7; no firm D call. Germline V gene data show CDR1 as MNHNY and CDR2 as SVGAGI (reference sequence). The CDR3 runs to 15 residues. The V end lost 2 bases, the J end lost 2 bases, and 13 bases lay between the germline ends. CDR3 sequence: CASSYNPGIPYEQYF. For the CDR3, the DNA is TGTGCCAGCAGTTACAACCCAGGAATTCCCTACGAGCAGTACTTC.